The sequence of this T cell receptor (beta chain) was determined in a study of blood T cell repertoires in COVID-19. Study-level background: Italy, Spain and the United States were the sources of the convalescent and acute COVID-19 samples. In each case, the material was cDNA or gDNA derived from T cells, B-cell-depleted T cells, or PBMCs.

The CDR3 has 13 amino acids. The germline CDR1 and CDR2 sequences are MDHEN and SYDVKM. The V segment lost 4 bases and the J segment 4 bases; nucleotides outside the gene matches: 3. The method was immunoSEQ multiplex PCR; TCRdb's version includes in-frame clones alone and lacks a portion of them. The sample records about 260,000 clones, roughly 86% being singletons. Enrollment of patients from Seattle took place during active infection, with longitudinal follow-up. Sequencing used peripheral blood. The source of this sequence is an older woman with COVID-19, enrolled during active disease. V gene TRBV28 combines with J gene TRBJ1-2, with 7 bases identical to TRBD1. In DNA, the CDR3 is TGTGCCAGCAGTTCACAGGGGCCCTATGGCTACACCTTC. It encodes CASSSQGPYGYTF.